This T cell receptor beta chain was sequenced in a study of blood T cell repertoires in COVID-19. Study summary: COVID-19 samples collected from the United States, Italy and Spain covered acute and convalescent phases. From T cells, B-cell-depleted T cells, or PBMCs came the material, which was cDNA or gDNA.

Original processing methods: It was from reference gene primer amplification that nucleated cell counts were estimated. Clones were read by immunoSEQ multiplex PCR, and TCRdb kept only the in-frame ones, dropping some. D and trimming come from the DNA, and the V and J calls and clone size come from that table. Among about 200,000 clones listed, approximately 83% were seen once. Trimming cost V 7 bases and J 1 base; bases outside gene matches: 6. CDR1 and CDR2 (germline): SGHRS, YFSETQ. The CDR3 runs 15 residues. The TCR was taken from a man in his sixties with acute or convalescent COVID-19. The source material was peripheral blood. The chain has TRBV5-1 and TRBJ2-5, with 11 nucleotides matching TRBD2. CDR3 protein: CASSGLAGRQETQYF. As DNA, the CDR3 is TGCGCCAGCTCTGGACTAGCGGGTCGCCAAGAGACCCAGTACTTC.